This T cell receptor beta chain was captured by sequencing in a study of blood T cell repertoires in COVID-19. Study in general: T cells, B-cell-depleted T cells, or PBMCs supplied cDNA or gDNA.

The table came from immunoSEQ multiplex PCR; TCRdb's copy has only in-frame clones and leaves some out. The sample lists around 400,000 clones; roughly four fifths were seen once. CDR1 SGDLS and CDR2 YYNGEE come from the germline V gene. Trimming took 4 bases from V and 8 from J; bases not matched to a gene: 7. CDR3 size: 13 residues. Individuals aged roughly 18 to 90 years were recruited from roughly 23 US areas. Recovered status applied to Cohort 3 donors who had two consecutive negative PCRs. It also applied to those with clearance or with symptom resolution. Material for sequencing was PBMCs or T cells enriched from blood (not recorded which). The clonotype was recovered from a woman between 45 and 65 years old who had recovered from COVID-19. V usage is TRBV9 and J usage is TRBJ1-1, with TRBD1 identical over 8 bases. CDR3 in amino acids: CASSPGQGREAFF. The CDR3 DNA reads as TGTGCCAGCAGCCCAGGACAGGGCCGGGAAGCTTTCTTT. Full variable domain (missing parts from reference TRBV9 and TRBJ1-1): DSGVTQTPKHLITATGQRVTLRCSPRSGDLSVYWYQQSLDQGLQFLIQYYNGEERAKGNILERFSAQQFPDLHSELNLSSLELGDSALYFCASSPGQGREAFFGQGTRLTVV.